This T cell receptor beta chain is from a study of Graves' ophthalmopathy and Graves' hyperthyroidism. RNA transcripts provided the template for amplifying TCR beta CDR3 regions. Second-round multiplex PCR followed a first-round RT-PCR using HTBI primers. MiXCR, applied by TCRdb to the multiplex PCR reads, yields one record per CDR3 protein. Among around 1,200,000 distinct CDR3 sequences listed, about 40% were seen once. Trimming removed 7 bases from V and 2 bases from J, with 20 bases in between. The germline V gene has CDR1 SNHLY and CDR2 FYNNEI. The CDR3 extends over 16 amino acids. Input material: peripheral blood or thyroid tissue (not recorded which). The gene calls are TRBV2 and TRBJ1-2; D might be TRBD1 (6 bases). The origin of this receptor is an adult man with Graves' hyperthyroidism. The CDR3 region has the DNA TGTGCCAGCAATCCCTTGGACAGTCTTTTAAACTATGGCTACACCTTC. Amino acids: CASNPLDSLLNYGYTF. Full variable domain (rest looked up from reference TRBV2 and TRBJ1-2): EPEVTQTPSHQVTQMGQEVILRCVPISNHLYFYWYRQILGQKVEFLVSFYNNEISEKSEIFDDQFSVERPDGSNFTLKIRSTKLEDSAMYFCASNPLDSLLNYGYTFGSGTRLTVV.